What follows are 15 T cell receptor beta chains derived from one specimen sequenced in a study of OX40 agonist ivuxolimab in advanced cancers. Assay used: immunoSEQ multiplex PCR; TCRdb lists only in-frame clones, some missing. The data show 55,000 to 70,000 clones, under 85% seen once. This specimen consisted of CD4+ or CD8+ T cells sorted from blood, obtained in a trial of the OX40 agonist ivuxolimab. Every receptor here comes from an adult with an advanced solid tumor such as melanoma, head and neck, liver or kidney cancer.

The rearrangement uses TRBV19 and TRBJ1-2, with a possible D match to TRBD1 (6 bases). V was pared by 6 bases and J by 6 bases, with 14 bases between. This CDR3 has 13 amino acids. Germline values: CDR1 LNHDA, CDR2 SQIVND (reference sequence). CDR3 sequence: CASSKQGVDGYTF. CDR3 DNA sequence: TGTGCCAGTAGCAAACAGGGCGTAGATGGCTACACCTTC. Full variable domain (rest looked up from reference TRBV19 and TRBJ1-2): DGGITQSPKYLFRKEGQNVTLSCEQNLNHDAMYWYRQDPGQGLRLIYYSQIVNDFQKGDIAEGYSVSREKKESFPLTVTSAQKNPTAFYLCASSKQGVDGYTFGSGTRLTVV.

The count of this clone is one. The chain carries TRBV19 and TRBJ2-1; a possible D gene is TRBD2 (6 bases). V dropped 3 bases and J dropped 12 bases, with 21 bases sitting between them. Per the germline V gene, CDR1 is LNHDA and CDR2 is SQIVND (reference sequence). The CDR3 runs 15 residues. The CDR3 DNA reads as TGTGCCAGTAGTATGGAAGGGAGGCGGAGGGAAGGGCAGTTCTTC. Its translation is CASSMEGRRREGQFF. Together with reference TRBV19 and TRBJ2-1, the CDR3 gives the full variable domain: DGGITQSPKYLFRKEGQNVTLSCEQNLNHDAMYWYRQDPGQGLRLIYYSQIVNDFQKGDIAEGYSVSREKKESFPLTVTSAQKNPTAFYLCASSMEGRRREGQFFGPGTRLTVL.

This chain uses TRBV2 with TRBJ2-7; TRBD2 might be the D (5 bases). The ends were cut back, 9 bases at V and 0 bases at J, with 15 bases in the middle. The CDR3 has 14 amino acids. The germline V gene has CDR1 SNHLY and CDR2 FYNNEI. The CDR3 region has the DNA TGTGCCAGTCAAGACCAGCGGTTCTCCTACGAGCAGTACTTC. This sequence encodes CASQDQRFSYEQYF.

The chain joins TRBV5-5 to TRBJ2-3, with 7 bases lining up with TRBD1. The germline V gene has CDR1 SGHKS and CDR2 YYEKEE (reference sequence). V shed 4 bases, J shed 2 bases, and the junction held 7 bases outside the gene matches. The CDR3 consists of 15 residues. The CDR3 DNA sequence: TGTGCCAGCAGCCTAAGACAGGGCGTCACAGATACGCAGTATTTT. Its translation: CASSLRQGVTDTQYF.

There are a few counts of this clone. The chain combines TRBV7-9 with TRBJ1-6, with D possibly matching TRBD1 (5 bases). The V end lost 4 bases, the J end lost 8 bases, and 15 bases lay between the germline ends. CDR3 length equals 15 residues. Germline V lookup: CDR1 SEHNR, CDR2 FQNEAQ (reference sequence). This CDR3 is CASSSRVGGDSPLHF. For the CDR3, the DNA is TGTGCCAGCAGCTCCCGAGTGGGGGGGGATTCACCCCTCCACTTT.

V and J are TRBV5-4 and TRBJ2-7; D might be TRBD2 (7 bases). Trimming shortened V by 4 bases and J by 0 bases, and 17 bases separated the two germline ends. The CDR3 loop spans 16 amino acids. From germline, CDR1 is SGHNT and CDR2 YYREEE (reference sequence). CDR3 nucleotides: TGTGCCAGCAGCAAGGGGGGGGGCACTTACTCCTACGAGCAGTACTTC. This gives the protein CASSKGGGTYSYEQYF.

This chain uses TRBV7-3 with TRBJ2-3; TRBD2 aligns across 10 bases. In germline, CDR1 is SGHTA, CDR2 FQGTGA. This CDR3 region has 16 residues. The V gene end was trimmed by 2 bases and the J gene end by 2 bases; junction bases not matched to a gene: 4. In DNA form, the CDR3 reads TGTGCCAGCAGCTTAGTGGGACTAGCGTCCACAGATACGCAGTATTTT. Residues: CASSLVGLASTDTQYF.

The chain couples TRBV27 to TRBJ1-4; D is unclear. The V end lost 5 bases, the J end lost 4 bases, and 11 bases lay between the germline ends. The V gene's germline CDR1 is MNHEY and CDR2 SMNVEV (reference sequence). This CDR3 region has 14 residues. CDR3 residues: CASSGSFSNEKLFF. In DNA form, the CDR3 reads TGTGCCAGCAGTGGGTCCTTTAGTAATGAAAAACTGTTTTTT.

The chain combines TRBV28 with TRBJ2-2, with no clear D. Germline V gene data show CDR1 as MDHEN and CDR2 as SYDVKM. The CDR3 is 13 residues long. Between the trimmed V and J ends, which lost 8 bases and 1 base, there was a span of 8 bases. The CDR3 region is CASLERNTGELFF. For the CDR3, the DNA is TGTGCCAGCCTAGAGAGGAACACCGGGGAGCTGTTTTTT.

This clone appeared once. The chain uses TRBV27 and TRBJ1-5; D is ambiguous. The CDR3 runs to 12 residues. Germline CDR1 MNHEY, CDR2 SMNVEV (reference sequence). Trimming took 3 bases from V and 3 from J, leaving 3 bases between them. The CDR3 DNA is TGTGCCAGCAGTTTCGTCAATCAGCCCCAGCATTTT. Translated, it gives CASSFVNQPQHF.

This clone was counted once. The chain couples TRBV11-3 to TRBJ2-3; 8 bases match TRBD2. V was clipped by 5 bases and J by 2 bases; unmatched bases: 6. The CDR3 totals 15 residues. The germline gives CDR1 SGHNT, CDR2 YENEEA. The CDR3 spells CASSVSGDPTDTQYF. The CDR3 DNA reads TGTGCCAGCAGCGTTAGCGGGGACCCCACAGATACGCAGTATTTT.

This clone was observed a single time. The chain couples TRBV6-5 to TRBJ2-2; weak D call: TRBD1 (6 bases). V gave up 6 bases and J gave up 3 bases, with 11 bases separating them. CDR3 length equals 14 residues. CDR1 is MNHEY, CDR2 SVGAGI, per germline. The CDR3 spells CASSRNRDTGELFF. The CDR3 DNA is TGTGCCAGCAGCCGCAACAGGGACACCGGGGAGCTGTTTTTT.

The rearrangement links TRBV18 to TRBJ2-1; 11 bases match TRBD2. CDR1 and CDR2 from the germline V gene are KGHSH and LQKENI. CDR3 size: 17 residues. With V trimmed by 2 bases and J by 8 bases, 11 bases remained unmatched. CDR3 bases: TGTGCCAGCTCACCAAACCACCCCCTAGCGGGGGGCGATGAGCAGTTCTTC. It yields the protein CASSPNHPLAGGDEQFF.

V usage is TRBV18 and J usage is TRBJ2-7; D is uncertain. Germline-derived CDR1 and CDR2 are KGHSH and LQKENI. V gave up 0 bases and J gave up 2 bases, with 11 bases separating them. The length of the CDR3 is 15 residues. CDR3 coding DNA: TGTGCCAGCTCACCACCCCGGACGGAGACCTACGAGCAGTACTTC. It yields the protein CASSPPRTETYEQYF.

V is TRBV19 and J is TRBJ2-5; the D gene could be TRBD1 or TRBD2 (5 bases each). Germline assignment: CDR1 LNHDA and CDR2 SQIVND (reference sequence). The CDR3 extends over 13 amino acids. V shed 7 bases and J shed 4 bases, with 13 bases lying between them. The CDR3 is CASTGAARETQYF. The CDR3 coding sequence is TGTGCCAGTACCGGGGCAGCCAGAGAGACCCAGTACTTC. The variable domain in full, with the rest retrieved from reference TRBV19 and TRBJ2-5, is DGGITQSPKYLFRKEGQNVTLSCEQNLNHDAMYWYRQDPGQGLRLIYYSQIVNDFQKGDIAEGYSVSREKKESFPLTVTSAQKNPTAFYLCASTGAARETQYFGPGTRLLVL.